The source of this TCR beta chain is a study of T cell responses to AZD1222 COVID-19 vaccine (dated by TCRdb to about 2021). About the study as a whole: AZD1222 recipients with second doses at about 4 weeks or about 12 weeks were pooled, because spike-specific TCR depth and breadth did not differ between schedules. Trial participants were enrolled by age into subgroups of 18-55, 56-69 and 70-plus years, and about 150, 27 and 61 TCR-sequenced participants, respectively, were included in these subgroups. A total of 230 to 250 trial participants underwent TCR sequencing, of whom some 210 received two doses of AZD1222 and approximately 25 received two doses of the MenACWY control vaccine.

The CDR3 numbers 15 residues from cysteine through phenylalanine. Only the CDR3 DNA is retained, 45 bases long and in frame from the first base. V ends up 3 bases short and J 6 bases short, with an unmatched junction base count of 7. Via the germline V gene, CDR1 is SGHTA and CDR2 FQGNSA. The CDR3 regions of human TCRbeta chains were analyzed by immunosequencing. The source study handled its data this way. TCRs in the repertoires were compared against a reference library of SARS-CoV-2-specific TCRs that had been generated with the MIRA antigen-specificity platform. Breadth meant the fraction of unique TCRs that were SARS-CoV-2-associated, whereas depth meant the fraction of total T cells that were SARS-CoV-2-associated. Using the MIRA data, each spike-specific TCR was assigned both to the spike region to which the TCR was reactive and to a CD4 or CD8 class. Log10-transformed breadth and depth values were compared by one-way ANOVA with Sidak's multiple comparisons tests. Here the immuneACCESS table is served through TCRdb, limited to in-frame sequences with V and J called. Missing clones are a known gap in these copies; in checked studies unresolved V genes cover under half, and the rest lacks a known reason. That table is the source of V, J and clone size, and D and trimming were worked out from the DNA. For this sample the table gives about 100,000 clones, of which 84% were detected only once. Clones ranked in the top ten supply about a sixth of the sample.

In the paper's terms, the time point label means: baseline before first vaccination. Vaccinee samples were obtained from the UK trials COV001 and COV002, which included a single-blind randomized controlled phase 2/3 trial of AZD1222 (ChAdOx1 nCoV-19) in healthy adults. For TCRbeta chain sequencing, PBMC samples from trial participants were taken at day 0 and at day 28 after the second dose. On the study overall, not on this receptor specifically: The 56-69-year group was small, and its depth increase did not reach significance, likely because of low power. Participants were mostly white British and included more females than males, and it was suggested by the authors that clonal diversity may have been underestimated. Because no day 14 peak-response samples were available, repertoires were characterized only after the peak T cell response. Vaccine-associated CD4 TCRs spanned the whole spike protein, with dominant responses in regions 160-218 and 743-854. Reportedly, almost half of the unique spike-specific TCRs recognized epitopes lying outside the regions that are mutated in the B.1.351 and B.1.1.7 variants. After two AZD1222 doses, spike-specific TCR breadth and depth were significantly higher than at day 0 and than in MenACWY recipients. Conclusions about previously exposed vaccinees were limited because only six AZD1222 recipients were SARS-CoV-2 seropositive at baseline.

Worth noting for this clone: There is no known antigen for this receptor. The sample holds no much larger clone one base away, and base qualities are not on file.

Source: peripheral blood, taken on day 0 of AZD1222 vaccination. The sequence came from an adult in good health. Recombination joined TRBV7-2 with TRBJ2-1, with 8 central nucleotides matching TRBD2. The CDR3 protein is CASSFLGGGRNEQFF. The DNA sequence is given as TGTGCCAGCAGCTTTTTAGGCGGGGGGCGCAATGAGCAGTTCTTC.